This TCR beta chain comes out of a study of blood T cell repertoires in COVID-19 (dated by TCRdb to 2020 to 2022). Regarding the study in general: The collaborator samples originated in the United States, Italy and Spain and spanned the acute and convalescent phases of COVID-19. The prospective study material was composed of cDNA or gDNA derived from T cells, B-cell-depleted T cells, or PBMCs. The dataset comprised deeply sampled blood TCRbeta repertoires from subjects exposed to, actively infected with, or recovered from COVID-19. The repertoires were released in a freely available public database meant as a resource for research on the immune response to SARS-CoV-2. Samples were obtained from the ongoing ImmuneRACE study (first 160 participants) and from over 1,000 subjects provided by 6 global collaborators. The sample metadata nearly always contained a de-identified subject ID, COVID-19 status, age in years and sex. Where HLA class I and class II types were available, the types were taken from metadata supplied by the sample provider, not from assay-based typing.

Collaborating institutions collected whole blood in K2EDTA tubes following their own protocols. Collaborator samples were shipped for TCRbeta analysis as frozen whole blood, isolated PBMCs, or DNA extracted from either sample type. The CDR3 spans 13 residues, from the cysteine through the phenylalanine. Only the CDR3 part of the read is kept: 39 bases, read in frame from the first base. For CDR1 and CDR2, the germline V gene lists MDHEN and SYDVKM. Clipping removes 10 bases from V and 3 bases from J, with 8 as the unmatched junction base count. What the work shows at the level of the full study, not this receptor alone: Clinical and demographic metadata were provided uncurated, with the amount varying by source and participant.

There are a few counts of this clone. Its target antigen remains unknown. Base qualities are not provided; no much larger clone lies one nucleotide away. The immunoSEQ Assay, a bias-controlled multiplex PCR, was used to amplify TCRbeta CDR3 regions from genomic DNA. In the original analysis: The number of nucleated cells in each sample was estimated by amplification of reference gene primers within the assay. Sequence reads were collapsed and filtered to measure the absolute abundance of every unique TCRbeta CDR3 rearrangement. Productive Simpson clonality was computed per sample as the square root of Simpson's diversity index over productive rearrangements. TCRdb took over this immuneACCESS table, retaining in-frame rearrangements with V and J assigned. Such tables are incomplete; in checked studies, under half of the missing clones stem from an unresolved V gene, and the remainder is unexplained. That table gives V, J and clone size, and the DNA gave D and trimming. The sample profile shows 100,000 to 150,000 clones; roughly 88% of them were found once. The ten largest clonotypes hold over 9% of the sample.

The rearranged segments are TRBV28 and TRBJ1-2; 7 central bases correspond to TRBD1. This TCR was sampled from a man between 50 and 59 years old with acute or convalescent COVID-19. The sequencing input was peripheral blood. The nucleotides are TGTGCCACCGGGTCCGGGACAGACTATGGCTACACCTTC. It specifies CATGSGTDYGYTF.